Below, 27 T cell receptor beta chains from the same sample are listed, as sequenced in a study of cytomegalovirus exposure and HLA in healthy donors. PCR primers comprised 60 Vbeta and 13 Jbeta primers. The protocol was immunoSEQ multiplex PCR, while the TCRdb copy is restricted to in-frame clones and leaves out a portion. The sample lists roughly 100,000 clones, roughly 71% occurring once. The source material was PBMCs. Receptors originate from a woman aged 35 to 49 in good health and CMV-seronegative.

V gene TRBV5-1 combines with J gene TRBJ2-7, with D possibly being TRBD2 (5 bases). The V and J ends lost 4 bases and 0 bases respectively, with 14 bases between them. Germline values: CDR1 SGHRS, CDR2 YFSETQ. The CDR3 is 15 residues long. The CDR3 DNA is TGCGCCAGCAGCCCGGCGGGTGGCAACTCCTACGAGCAGTACTTC. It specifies CASSPAGGNSYEQYF.

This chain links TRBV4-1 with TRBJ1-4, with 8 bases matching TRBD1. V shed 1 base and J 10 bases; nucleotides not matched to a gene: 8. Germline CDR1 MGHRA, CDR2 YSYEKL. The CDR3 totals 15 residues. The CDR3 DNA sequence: TGCGCCAGCAGCCAAGTACAGGACAGGGCGGCAAAACTGTTTTTT. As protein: CASSQVQDRAAKLFF.

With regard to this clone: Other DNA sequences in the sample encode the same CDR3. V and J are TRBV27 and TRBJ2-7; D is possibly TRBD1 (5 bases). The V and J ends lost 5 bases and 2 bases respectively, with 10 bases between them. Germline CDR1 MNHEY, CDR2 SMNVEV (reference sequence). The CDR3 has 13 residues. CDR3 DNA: TGTGCCAGCAGTCCCGGACAAACCTACGAGCAGTACTTC. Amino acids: CASSPGQTYEQYF.

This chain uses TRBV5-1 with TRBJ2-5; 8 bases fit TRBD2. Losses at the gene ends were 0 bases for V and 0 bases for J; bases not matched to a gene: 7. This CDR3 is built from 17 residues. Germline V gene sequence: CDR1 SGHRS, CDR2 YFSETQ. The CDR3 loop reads CASSLGGGKIDQETQYF. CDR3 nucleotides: TGCGCCAGCAGCTTGGGCGGGGGGAAGATAGACCAAGAGACCCAGTACTTC.

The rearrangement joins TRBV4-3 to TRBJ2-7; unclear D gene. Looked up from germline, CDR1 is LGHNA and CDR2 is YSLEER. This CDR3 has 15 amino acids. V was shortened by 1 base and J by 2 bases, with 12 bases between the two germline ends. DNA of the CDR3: TGCGCCAGCAGCCAAGTAGTAGGCCTAGCCTACGAGCAGTACTTC. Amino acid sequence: CASSQVVGLAYEQYF.

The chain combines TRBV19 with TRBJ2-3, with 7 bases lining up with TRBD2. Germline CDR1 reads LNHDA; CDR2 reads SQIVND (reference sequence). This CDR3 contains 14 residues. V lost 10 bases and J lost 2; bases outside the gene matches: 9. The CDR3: CATQRGLFTDTQYF. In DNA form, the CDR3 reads TGTGCCACACAGCGGGGCTTGTTCACAGATACGCAGTATTTT.

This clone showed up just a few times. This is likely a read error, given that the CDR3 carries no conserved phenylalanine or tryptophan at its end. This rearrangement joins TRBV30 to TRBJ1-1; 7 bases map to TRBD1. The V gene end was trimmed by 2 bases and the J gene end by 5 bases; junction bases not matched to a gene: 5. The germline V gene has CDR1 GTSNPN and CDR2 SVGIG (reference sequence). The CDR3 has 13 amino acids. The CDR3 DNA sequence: TGTGCCTGGAGTCGGACAGGATCTACTGAAGCTTTCGTT. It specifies CAWSRTGSTEAFV.

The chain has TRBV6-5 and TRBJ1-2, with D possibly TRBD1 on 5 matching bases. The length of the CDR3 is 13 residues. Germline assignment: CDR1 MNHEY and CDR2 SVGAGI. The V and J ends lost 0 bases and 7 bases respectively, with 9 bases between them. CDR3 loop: CASSYSDTSGYTF. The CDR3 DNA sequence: TGTGCCAGCAGTTACTCGGACACTTCTGGCTACACCTTC.

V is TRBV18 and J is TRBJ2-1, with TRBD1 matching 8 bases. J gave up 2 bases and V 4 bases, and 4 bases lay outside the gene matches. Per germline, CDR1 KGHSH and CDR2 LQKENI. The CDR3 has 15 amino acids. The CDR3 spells CASSRTGTTYNEQFF. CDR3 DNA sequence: TGTGCCAGCTCACGGACAGGGACCACCTACAATGAGCAGTTCTTC. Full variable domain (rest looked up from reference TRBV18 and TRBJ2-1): NAGVMQNPRHLVRRRGQEARLRCSPMKGHSHVYWYRQLPEEGLKFMVYLQKENIIDESGMPKERFSAEFPKEGPSILRIQQVVRGDSAAYFCASSRTGTTYNEQFFGPGTRLTVL.

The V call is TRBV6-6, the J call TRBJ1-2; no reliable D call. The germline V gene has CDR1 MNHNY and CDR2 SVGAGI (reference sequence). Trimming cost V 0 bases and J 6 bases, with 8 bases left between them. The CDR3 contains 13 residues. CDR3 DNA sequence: TGTGCCAGCAGTTACTCACAGCTCGATGGCTACACCTTC. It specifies CASSYSQLDGYTF.

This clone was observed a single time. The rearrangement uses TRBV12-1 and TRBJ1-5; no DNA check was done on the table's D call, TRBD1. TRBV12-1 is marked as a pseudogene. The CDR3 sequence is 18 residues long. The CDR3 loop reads CASSFVRGTGVLDQPQHF. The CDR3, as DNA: TGTGCCAGCAGCTTTGTACGCGGGACAGGGGTGTTGGATCAGCCCCAGCATTTT.

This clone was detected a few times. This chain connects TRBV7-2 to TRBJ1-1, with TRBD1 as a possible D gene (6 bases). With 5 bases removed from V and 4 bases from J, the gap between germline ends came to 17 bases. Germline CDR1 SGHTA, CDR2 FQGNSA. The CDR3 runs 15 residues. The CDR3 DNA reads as TGTGCCAGCAGCAAGTCGGGGGGGCTGAGCACTGAAGCTTTCTTT. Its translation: CASSKSGGLSTEAFF.

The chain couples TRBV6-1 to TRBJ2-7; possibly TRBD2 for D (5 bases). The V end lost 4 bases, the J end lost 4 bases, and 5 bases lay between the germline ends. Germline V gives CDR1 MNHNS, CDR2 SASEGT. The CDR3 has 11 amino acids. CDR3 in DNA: TGTGCCAGCAGTGGGACTTACGAGCAGTACTTC. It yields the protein CASSGTYEQYF.

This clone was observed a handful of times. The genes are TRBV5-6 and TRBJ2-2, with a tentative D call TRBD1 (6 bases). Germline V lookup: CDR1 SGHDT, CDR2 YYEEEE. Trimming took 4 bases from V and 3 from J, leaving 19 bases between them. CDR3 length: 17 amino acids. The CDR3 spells CASSNTQGIVDTGELFF. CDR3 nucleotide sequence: TGTGCCAGCAGCAATACACAGGGAATCGTGGACACCGGGGAGCTGTTTTTT. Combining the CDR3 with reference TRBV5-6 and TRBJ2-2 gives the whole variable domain DAGVTQSPTHLIKTRGQQVTLRCSPKSGHDTVSWYQQALGQGPQFIFQYYEEEERQRGNFPDRFSGHQFPNYSSELNVNALLLGDSALYLCASSNTQGIVDTGELFFGEGSRLTVL.

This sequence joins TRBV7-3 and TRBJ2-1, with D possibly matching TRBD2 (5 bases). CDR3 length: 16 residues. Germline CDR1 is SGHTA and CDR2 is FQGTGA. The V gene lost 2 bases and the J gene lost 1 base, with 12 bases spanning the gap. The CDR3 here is CASSLAGGRSYNEQFF. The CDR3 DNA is TGTGCCAGCAGCTTAGCCGGCGGGCGATCCTACAATGAGCAGTTCTTC.

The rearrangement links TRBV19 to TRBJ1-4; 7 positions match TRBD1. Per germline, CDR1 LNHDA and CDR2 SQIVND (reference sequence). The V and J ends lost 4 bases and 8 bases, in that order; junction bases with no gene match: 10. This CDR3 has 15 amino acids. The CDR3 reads CASSTAEGAREKLFF. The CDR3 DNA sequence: TGTGCCAGTAGTACCGCCGAGGGGGCCCGGGAAAAACTGTTTTTT.

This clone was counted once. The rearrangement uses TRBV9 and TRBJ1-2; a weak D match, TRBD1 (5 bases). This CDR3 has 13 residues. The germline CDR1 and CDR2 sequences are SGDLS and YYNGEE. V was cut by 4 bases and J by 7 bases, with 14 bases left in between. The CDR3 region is CASSPGGGGGYTF. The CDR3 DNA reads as TGTGCCAGCAGCCCTGGCGGGGGAGGTGGCTACACCTTC.

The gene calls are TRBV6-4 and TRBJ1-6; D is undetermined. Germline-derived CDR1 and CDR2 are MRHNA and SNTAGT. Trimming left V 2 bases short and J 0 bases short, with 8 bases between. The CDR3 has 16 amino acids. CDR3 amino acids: CASSDTGSSYNSPLHF. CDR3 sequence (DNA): TGTGCCAGCAGTGACACGGGAAGCTCCTATAATTCACCCCTCCACTTT.

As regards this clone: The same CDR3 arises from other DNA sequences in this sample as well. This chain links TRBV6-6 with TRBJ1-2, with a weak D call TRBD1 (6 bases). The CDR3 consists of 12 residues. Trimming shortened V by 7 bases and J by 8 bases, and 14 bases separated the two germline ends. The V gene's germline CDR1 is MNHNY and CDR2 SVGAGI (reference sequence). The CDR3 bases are TGTGCCAGCAAACCAGGGCAGGGGGGCTACACCTTC. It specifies CASKPGQGGYTF.

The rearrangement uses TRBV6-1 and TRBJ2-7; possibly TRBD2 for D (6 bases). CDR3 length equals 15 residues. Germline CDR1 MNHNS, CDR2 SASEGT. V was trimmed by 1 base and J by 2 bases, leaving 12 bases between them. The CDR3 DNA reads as TGTGCCAGCAGTGAAGGGGGGGTCGCACCCTACGAGCAGTACTTC. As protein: CASSEGGVAPYEQYF.

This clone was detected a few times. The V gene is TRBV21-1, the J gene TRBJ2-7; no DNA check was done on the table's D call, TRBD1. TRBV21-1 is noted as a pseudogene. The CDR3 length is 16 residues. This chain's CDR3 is CASSKLGGQLPYEQYF. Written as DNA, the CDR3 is TGTGCCAGCAGCAAATTGGGTGGACAGCTACCCTACGAGCAGTACTTC.

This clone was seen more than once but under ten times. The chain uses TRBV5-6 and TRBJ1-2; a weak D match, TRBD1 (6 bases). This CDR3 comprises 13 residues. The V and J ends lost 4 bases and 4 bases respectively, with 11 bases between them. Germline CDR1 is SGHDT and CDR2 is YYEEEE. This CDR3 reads CASSPADSYGYTF. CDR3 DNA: TGTGCCAGCAGCCCCGCGGACAGCTATGGCTACACCTTC.

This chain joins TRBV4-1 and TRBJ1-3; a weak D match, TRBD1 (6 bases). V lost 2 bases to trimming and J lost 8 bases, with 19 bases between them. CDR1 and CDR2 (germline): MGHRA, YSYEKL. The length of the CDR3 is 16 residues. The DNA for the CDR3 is TGCGCCAGCAGCCAACCTCTCATGGGGGGGCTGGACACCATATATTTT. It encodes CASSQPLMGGLDTIYF.

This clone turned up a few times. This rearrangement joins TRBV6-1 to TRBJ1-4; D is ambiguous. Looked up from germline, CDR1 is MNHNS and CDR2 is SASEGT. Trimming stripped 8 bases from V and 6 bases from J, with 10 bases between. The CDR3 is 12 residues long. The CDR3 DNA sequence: TGTGCCAGCGGAGGGTGGGATGAAAAACTGTTTTTT. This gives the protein CASGGWDEKLFF.

The CDR3 protein is CASSTSSPRRGGYTF. As DNA, the CDR3 is TGTGCCAGCAGCACCTCGTCCCCGAGGAGGGGAGGCTACACCTTC. The chain employs TRBV7-9 and TRBJ1-2; possibly TRBD1 for D (5 bases). The V gene's germline CDR1 is SEHNR and CDR2 FQNEAQ (reference sequence). There are 15 residues in the CDR3. Trimming left V 5 bases short and J 8 bases short, with 21 bases between.

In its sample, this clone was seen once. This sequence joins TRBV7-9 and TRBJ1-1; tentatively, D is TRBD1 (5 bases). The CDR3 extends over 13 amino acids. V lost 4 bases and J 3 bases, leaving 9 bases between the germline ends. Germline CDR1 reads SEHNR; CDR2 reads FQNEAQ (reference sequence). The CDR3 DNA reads TGTGCCAGCAGCTACCGCAGGGACACTGAAGCTTTCTTT. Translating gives CASSYRRDTEAFF. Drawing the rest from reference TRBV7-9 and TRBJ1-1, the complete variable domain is DTGVSQNPRHKITKRGQNVTFRCDPISEHNRLYWYRQTLGQGPEFLTYFQNEAQLEKSRLLSDRFSAERPKGSFSTLEIQRTEQGDSAMYLCASSYRRDTEAFFGQGTRLTVV.

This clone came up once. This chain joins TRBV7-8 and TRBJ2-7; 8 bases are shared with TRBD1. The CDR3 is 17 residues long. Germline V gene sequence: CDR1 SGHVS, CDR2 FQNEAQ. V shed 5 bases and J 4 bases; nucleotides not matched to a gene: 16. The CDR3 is CASSTRNAGTGVYEQYF. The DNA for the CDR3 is TGTGCCAGCAGCACACGAAACGCCGGGACAGGAGTTTACGAGCAGTACTTC.